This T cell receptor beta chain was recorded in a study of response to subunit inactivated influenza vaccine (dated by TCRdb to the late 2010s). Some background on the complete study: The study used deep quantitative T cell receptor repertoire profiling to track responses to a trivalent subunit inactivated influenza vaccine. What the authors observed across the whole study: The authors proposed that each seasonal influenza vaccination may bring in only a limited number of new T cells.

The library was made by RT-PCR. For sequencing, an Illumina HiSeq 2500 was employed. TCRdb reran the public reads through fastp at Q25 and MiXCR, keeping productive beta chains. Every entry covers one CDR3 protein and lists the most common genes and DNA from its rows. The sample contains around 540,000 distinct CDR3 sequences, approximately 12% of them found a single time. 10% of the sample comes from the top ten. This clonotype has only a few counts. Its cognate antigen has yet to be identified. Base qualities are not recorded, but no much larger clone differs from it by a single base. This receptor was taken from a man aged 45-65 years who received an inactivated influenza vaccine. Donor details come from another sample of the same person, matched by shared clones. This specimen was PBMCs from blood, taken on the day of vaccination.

The DNA sequence is as follows: TGTGCCAGCAGCTCACCCGGGACTAGTGCCAATGAGCAGTTCTTC. Its translation reads: CASSSPGTSANEQFF. The rearrangement combines TRBV7-9 with TRBJ2-1; 8 nucleotides in the junction match TRBD2. At the junction V is shortened by 4 bases and J by 6 bases; bases outside the gene matches: 8. The CDR3, from cysteine to phenylalanine, totals 15 residues. Only CDR3 DNA remains: 45 bases, in frame from the first base. CDR1 and CDR2, per the germline V gene (reference sequence), are SEHNR and FQNEAQ.